This T cell receptor beta chain was sequenced for a study of cytomegalovirus exposure and HLA in healthy donors. Study findings and constraints: Later analysis identified some 16,000 TCR beta sequences associated with HLA alleles, using a false discovery rate threshold of 0.05.

V gave up 6 bases and J gave up 6 bases; unmatched junction bases: 0. CDR3 length equals 12 residues. The germline V gene encodes CDR1 SQVTM and CDR2 ANQGSEA. The PCR was carried out with 60 Vbeta primers and 13 Jbeta primers. The assay was immunoSEQ multiplex PCR, and TCRdb's table has in-frame clones only and misses some. This sample carries just under 95,000 clones, around 77% of them seen once, and the ten largest clones take around 7.8%. Concerning this clone itself: The antigen remains unidentified.

The chain recombines TRBV29-1 with TRBJ2-2, with 11 bases aligning to TRBD1. The TCR originated in a man aged 45 to 65 in good health and CMV-seropositive. The sample was PBMCs. The CDR3 loop is CSVDRGPGELFF. The CDR3 DNA reads as TGCAGCGTGGACAGGGGGCCCGGGGAGCTGTTTTTT.